Here is one TCR beta chain with its context. Its specificity is unknown. This sample is drawn from a study of radiotherapy plus CTLA-4 blockade in lung cancer. Produced via immunoSEQ multiplex PCR; TCRdb's table is partial and in-frame only. The sample records roughly 30,000 clones, 75% to 85% being singletons. CDR3 length: 16 amino acids. Trimming left V 4 bases short and J 1 base short, with 17 bases between. Germline V CDR1 and CDR2: SGHRS, YFSETQ. Study-wide results and caveats: Peripheral blood showed expansion of tumor-derived TCR clones after radiotherapy and ipilimumab.

This chain uses TRBV5-1 with TRBJ1-1; a possible D gene is TRBD1 (5 bases). This clonotype was obtained from a human donor with non-small cell lung cancer that progressed on radiotherapy plus ipilimumab. The starting material was peripheral blood, obtained from a patient treated with radiotherapy plus ipilimumab. CDR3: CASSPTGRVPNTEAFF. DNA for the CDR3: TGCGCCAGCAGCCCCACAGGAAGGGTACCGAACACTGAAGCTTTCTTT. Using reference TRBV5-1 and TRBJ1-1 for the parts outside the CDR3, the full variable domain is KAGVTQTPRYLIKTRGQQVTLSCSPISGHRSVSWYQQTPGQGLQFLFEYFSETQRNKGNFPGRFSGRQFSNSRSEMNVSTLELGDSALYLCASSPTGRVPNTEAFFGQGTRLTVV.